These 21 T cell receptor beta chains were sequenced from one sample in a study of cytomegalovirus exposure and HLA in healthy donors. TCRdb's copy holds only in-frame clones and misses some; the assay was immunoSEQ multiplex PCR. The table has 150,000 to 180,000 clones, around 83% seen once; the top ten hold roughly 2.1%. The material sequenced was PBMCs. The receptors were sampled from a human donor in good health.

CDR3: CASSPQGQPQPYEQYF. The CDR3 DNA is TGTGCCAGCAGCCCCCAGGGACAGCCTCAACCCTACGAGCAGTACTTC. This sequence joins TRBV9 and TRBJ2-7, with TRBD1 matching over 7 bases. This CDR3 has 16 residues. The V gene end was trimmed by 4 bases and the J gene end by 2 bases; junction bases not matched to a gene: 12. The germline V gene encodes CDR1 SGDLS and CDR2 YYNGEE.

The V gene is TRBV2, the J gene TRBJ1-3; D might be TRBD1 (6 bases). V shed 6 bases and J shed 5 bases, with 14 bases lying between them. The germline V gene encodes CDR1 SNHLY and CDR2 FYNNEI. This CDR3 has 14 residues. CDR3 protein: CASSFRGARNTIYF. CDR3 DNA: TGTGCCAGCAGCTTCAGGGGAGCCCGAAACACCATATATTTT.

The chain employs TRBV7-3 and TRBJ2-5; the match to TRBD2 covers 9 bases. CDR1 and CDR2 (germline): SGHTA, FQGTGA. J gave up 4 bases and V 3 bases, and 6 bases lay outside the gene matches. The CDR3 spans 15 residues. CDR3 loop: CASSLRGRAGETQYF. The CDR3 coding sequence is TGTGCCAGCAGCTTGCGCGGGAGGGCCGGAGAGACCCAGTACTTC.

This rearrangement joins TRBV2 to TRBJ2-5; the D gene is possibly TRBD1 (5 bases). Looked up from germline, CDR1 is SNHLY and CDR2 is FYNNEI. V lost 3 bases to trimming and J lost 7 bases, with 15 bases between them. This CDR3 comprises 14 residues. CDR3 region: CASSDRDRMRTQYF. Written as DNA, the CDR3 is TGTGCCAGCAGTGACAGGGATAGGATGCGGACCCAGTACTTC.

The chain couples TRBV15 to TRBJ2-5, with a tentative D call TRBD1 (6 bases). Trimming stripped 0 bases from V and 5 bases from J, with 16 bases between. The CDR3 runs to 16 residues. CDR1 LNHNV and CDR2 YYDKDF come from the germline V gene (reference sequence). CDR3 in DNA: TGTGCCACCAGCAGAGAACCACAGGGAATCGAGGAGACCCAGTACTTC. This gives the protein CATSREPQGIEETQYF.

The J gene is TRBJ1-6, the V gene TRBV7-2; 9 bases align to TRBD1. Looked up from germline, CDR1 is SGHTA and CDR2 is FQGNSA. V shed 3 bases and J 4 bases; nucleotides not matched to a gene: 7. CDR3 length: 17 amino acids. For the CDR3, the DNA is TGTGCCAGCAGCTTTACAGGGGGCGCGGGATATAATTCACCCCTCCACTTT. This sequence encodes CASSFTGGAGYNSPLHF.

The rearrangement links TRBV9 to TRBJ2-7; maybe TRBD1 (7 bases). Germline V lookup: CDR1 SGDLS, CDR2 YYNGEE. V was cut by 3 bases and J by 2 bases, with 15 bases left in between. The CDR3 spans 15 residues. CDR3 nucleotide sequence: TGTGCCAGCAGCGCAACGGCGGGGACAGCCTACGAGCAGTACTTC. It is translated as CASSATAGTAYEQYF.

The chain recombines TRBV13 with TRBJ1-6; no definite D call. V was shortened by 5 bases and J by 6 bases, with 8 bases between the two germline ends. CDR1 is PRHDT, CDR2 FYEKMQ, per germline (reference sequence). This CDR3 comprises 13 residues. CDR3 sequence reads: CASSLGVNSPLHF. The CDR3 bases are TGTGCCAGCAGCCTGGGCGTTAATTCACCCCTCCACTTT.

The V call is TRBV27, the J call TRBJ2-3; 8 bases align to TRBD1. The CDR3 is 18 amino acids. V shed 5 bases, J shed 2 bases, and the junction held 15 bases outside the gene matches. Germline V gene lookup returns CDR1 MNHEY and CDR2 SMNVEV (reference sequence). CDR3 loop: CASSPEIWTGSSTDTQYF. CDR3 nucleotide sequence: TGTGCCAGCAGTCCTGAAATCTGGACAGGGAGCTCCACAGATACGCAGTATTTT.

This clone was recorded a few times. V usage is TRBV5-1 and J usage is TRBJ2-7; 7 nucleotides match TRBD1. The CDR3 length is 14 residues. J gave up 3 bases and V 4 bases, and 7 bases lay outside the gene matches. Germline CDR1 reads SGHRS; CDR2 reads YFSETQ. The CDR3 DNA is TGCGCCAGCAGCATCCGGGACAGTCTCTACGAGCAGTACTTC. Residues: CASSIRDSLYEQYF.

The J gene is TRBJ2-7, the V gene TRBV7-9; a possible D gene is TRBD1 (5 bases). Trimming shortened V by 8 bases and J by 1 base, and 12 bases separated the two germline ends. Germline CDR1 SEHNR, CDR2 FQNEAQ (reference sequence). CDR3 length: 13 residues. The CDR3 coding sequence is TGTGCCAGCCACCAATCAGGGTCCTACGAGCAGTACTTC. As protein: CASHQSGSYEQYF.

In DNA form, the CDR3 reads TGTGCCAGCAGCTTGGGAGGGCAGACCAAAAACATTCAGTACTTC. This translates into CASSLGGQTKNIQYF. The genes are TRBV5-6 and TRBJ2-4; maybe TRBD2 (5 bases). CDR3 length: 15 amino acids. The V and J ends lost 0 bases and 2 bases respectively, with 9 bases between them. CDR1 and CDR2 from the germline V gene are SGHDT and YYEEEE.

The V gene is TRBV7-6, the J gene TRBJ1-5; the D is unclear. CDR1 is SGHVS, CDR2 FNYEAQ, per germline. Trimming cost V 5 bases and J 5 bases, with 28 bases left between them. This CDR3 is built from 19 residues. This CDR3 is CASSPQSRTTLGRYQPQHF. CDR3 nucleotides: TGTGCCAGCAGCCCTCAAAGTCGGACGACCCTTGGGAGATATCAGCCCCAGCATTTT.

The chain employs TRBV7-8 and TRBJ2-3; D gene uncertain. In germline, CDR1 is SGHVS, CDR2 FQNEAQ. The CDR3 is made up of 11 amino acids. V was trimmed by 9 bases and J by 3 bases, leaving 7 bases between them. CDR3 region: CASTNTDTQYF. The CDR3 DNA reads TGTGCCAGTACTAATACAGATACGCAGTATTTT.

J is TRBJ2-5 and V is TRBV9; TRBD2 might be the D (5 bases). In germline, CDR1 is SGDLS, CDR2 YYNGEE. V lost 2 bases and J lost 3, with 8 bases in between. The CDR3 covers 13 residues. The CDR3 protein is CASSVGLKETQYF. CDR3 DNA sequence: TGTGCCAGCAGCGTCGGACTTAAAGAGACCCAGTACTTC.

The V gene is TRBV4-1, the J gene TRBJ2-3; 7 bases agree with TRBD2. The CDR3 is 16 amino acids. Germline trimming cut 1 base from V and 0 bases from J; bases unmatched to any gene: 4. The germline V gene has CDR1 MGHRA and CDR2 YSYEKL. This chain's CDR3 is CASSQGASGSTDTQYF. The DNA for the CDR3 is TGCGCCAGCAGCCAAGGGGCTAGCGGTAGCACAGATACGCAGTATTTT.

The chain is built from TRBV2 and TRBJ1-3; D gene unclear. Germline CDR1 reads SNHLY; CDR2 reads FYNNEI. This CDR3 region has 14 residues. Trimming cost V 5 bases and J 4 bases, with 12 bases left between them. CDR3 nucleotide sequence: TGTGCCAGCAGTTCGACAATTTGGGGAAACACCATATATTTT. Translation: CASSSTIWGNTIYF.

Points on this clone: Other nucleotide sequences in the sample specify the same CDR3. The V gene is TRBV5-1, the J gene TRBJ1-2; D gene unclear. The germline V gene has CDR1 SGHRS and CDR2 YFSETQ. V dropped 0 bases and J dropped 2 bases, with 5 bases sitting between them. The CDR3 has 13 residues. The CDR3 loop is CASSLAANYGYTF. DNA for the CDR3: TGCGCCAGCAGCTTGGCAGCGAACTATGGCTACACCTTC.

This chain links TRBV7-9 with TRBJ1-1; D is unresolved. The V gene's germline CDR1 is SEHNR and CDR2 FQNEAQ (reference sequence). V was pared by 1 base and J by 1 base, with 10 bases between. This CDR3 has 15 residues. CDR3 coding DNA: TGTGCCAGCAGCTTAGGAGTGGCAGGGAACACTGAAGCTTTCTTT. Amino acids: CASSLGVAGNTEAFF.

The rearrangement uses TRBV6-6 and TRBJ2-1; D unclear. Germline CDR1 and CDR2: MNHNY and SVGAGI (reference sequence). This CDR3 has 13 amino acids. Trimming cost V 5 bases and J 2 bases, with 7 bases left between them. CDR3 sequence: CASSTIPYNEQFF. In DNA form, the CDR3 reads TGTGCCAGCAGTACAATTCCCTACAATGAGCAGTTCTTC.

Only a few counts were recorded for this clone. This chain connects TRBV5-4 to TRBJ2-5; 8 bases are a match to TRBD1. The V gene end was trimmed by 2 bases and the J gene end by 1 base; junction bases not matched to a gene: 1. The CDR3 is made up of 14 amino acids. Germline loops: CDR1 SGHNT, CDR2 YYREEE (reference sequence). DNA of the CDR3: TGTGCCAGCAGCTTTGGACAGGGCCAAGAGACCCAGTACTTC. Protein product: CASSFGQGQETQYF.